Shown below are 5 T cell receptor beta chains from a single sample sequenced in a study of blood T cell repertoires in COVID-19. Measured with immunoSEQ multiplex PCR; TCRdb has only the in-frame clones, and not every one. The sample consists of some 50,000 clones, about 83% of them appearing once. The specimen sequenced was peripheral blood. The source is a man older than 75 in a cohort sampled during active COVID-19.

This clone has more than one count but fewer than ten. V gene TRBV5-6 combines with J gene TRBJ1-1, with D unclear. The CDR3 spans 14 residues. Germline V lookup: CDR1 SGHDT, CDR2 YYEEEE. Trimming pared 4 bases from V and 1 base from J, leaving 11 bases between. Written as DNA, the CDR3 is TGTGCCAGCAGCCCCTTGGGCAGGAACACTGAAGCTTTCTTT. Protein product: CASSPLGRNTEAFF.

The chain couples TRBV28 to TRBJ2-5; possibly TRBD1 for D (5 bases). Germline lookup yields CDR1 MDHEN and CDR2 SYDVKM. The CDR3 runs to 15 residues. Trimming removed 3 bases from V and 5 bases from J, with 16 bases in between. The CDR3 here is CASSFMTPGRETQYF. The DNA for the CDR3 is TGTGCCAGCAGTTTTATGACCCCAGGGCGGGAGACCCAGTACTTC.

This clone came up a few times. J is TRBJ2-7 and V is TRBV5-4, with TRBD1 as a possible D gene (5 bases). This CDR3 is built from 12 residues. Trimming took off 2 bases at V and 4 bases at J, with 7 bases between the two ends. The V gene's germline CDR1 is SGHNT and CDR2 YYREEE (reference sequence). The CDR3 is CASSFSGYEQYF. CDR3 DNA: TGTGCCAGCAGCTTCTCAGGGTACGAGCAGTACTTC.

The chain joins TRBV11-2 to TRBJ1-1, with a tentative D call TRBD1 (5 bases). Germline-derived CDR1 and CDR2 are SGHAT and FQNNGV. This CDR3 contains 15 residues. V lost 6 bases, J lost 1 base, and 15 bases lay in between. CDR3 DNA sequence: TGTGCCAGCAGGCCTCCGGGCGGGACGAACACTGAAGCTTTCTTT. It yields the protein CASRPPGGTNTEAFF.

The rearrangement joins TRBV5-4 to TRBJ1-1; D gene ambiguous. From germline, CDR1 is SGHNT and CDR2 YYREEE (reference sequence). V shed 0 bases and J shed 0 bases, with 6 bases lying between them. The CDR3 has 14 residues. For the CDR3, the DNA is TGTGCCAGCAGCTTGGTCACAATGAACACTGAAGCTTTCTTT. Protein product: CASSLVTMNTEAFF.